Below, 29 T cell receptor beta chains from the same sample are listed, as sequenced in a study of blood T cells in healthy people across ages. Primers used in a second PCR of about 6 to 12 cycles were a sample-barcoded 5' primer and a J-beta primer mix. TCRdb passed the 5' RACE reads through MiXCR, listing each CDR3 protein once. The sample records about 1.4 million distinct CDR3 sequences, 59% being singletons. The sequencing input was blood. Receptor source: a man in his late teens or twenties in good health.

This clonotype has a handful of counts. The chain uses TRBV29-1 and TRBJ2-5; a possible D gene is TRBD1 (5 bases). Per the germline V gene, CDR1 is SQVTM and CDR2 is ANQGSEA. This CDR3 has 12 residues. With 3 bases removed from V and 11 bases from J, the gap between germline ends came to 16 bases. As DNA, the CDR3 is TGCAGCGTTGACGAAGGGGCGGATGAGCAGTACTTC. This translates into CSVDEGADEQYF.

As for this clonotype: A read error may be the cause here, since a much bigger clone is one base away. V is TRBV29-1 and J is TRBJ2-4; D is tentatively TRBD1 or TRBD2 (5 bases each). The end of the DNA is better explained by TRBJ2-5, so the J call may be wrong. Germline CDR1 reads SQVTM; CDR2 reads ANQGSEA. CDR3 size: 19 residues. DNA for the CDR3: TGCAGCGTTTCAGAGGGTGGGGACCCTACTTACGATGTGTGGGAGACCCAGTACTTC. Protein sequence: CSVSEGGDPTYDVWETQYF.

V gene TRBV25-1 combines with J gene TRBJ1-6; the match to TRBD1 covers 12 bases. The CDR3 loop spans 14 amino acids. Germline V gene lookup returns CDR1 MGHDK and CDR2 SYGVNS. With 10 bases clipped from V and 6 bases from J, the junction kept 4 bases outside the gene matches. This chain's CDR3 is CATGTGGPNSPLHF. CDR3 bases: TGTGCCACGGGGACAGGGGGCCCTAATTCACCCCTCCACTTT.

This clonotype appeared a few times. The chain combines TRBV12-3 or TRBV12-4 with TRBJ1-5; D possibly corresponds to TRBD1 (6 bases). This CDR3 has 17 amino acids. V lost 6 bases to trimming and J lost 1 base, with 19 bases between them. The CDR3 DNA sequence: TGTGCCAGCAGCCCTATGGGGGGGGGCGAGAGCAATCAGCCCCAGCATTTT. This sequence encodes CASSPMGGGESNQPQHF.

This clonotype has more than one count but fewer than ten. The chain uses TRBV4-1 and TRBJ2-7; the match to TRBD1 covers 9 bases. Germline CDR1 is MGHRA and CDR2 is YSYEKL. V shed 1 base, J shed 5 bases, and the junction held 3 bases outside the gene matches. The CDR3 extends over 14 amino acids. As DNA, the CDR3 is TGCGCCAGCAGCCAAGCCGGACAGGGGAACGAGCAGTACTTC. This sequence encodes CASSQAGQGNEQYF.

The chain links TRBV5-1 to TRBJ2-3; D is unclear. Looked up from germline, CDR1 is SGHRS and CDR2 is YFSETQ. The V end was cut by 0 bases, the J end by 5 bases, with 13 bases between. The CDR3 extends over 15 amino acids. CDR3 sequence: CASSLAARSGDTQYF. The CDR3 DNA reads TGCGCCAGCAGCTTGGCCGCCAGGAGTGGAGATACGCAGTATTTT.

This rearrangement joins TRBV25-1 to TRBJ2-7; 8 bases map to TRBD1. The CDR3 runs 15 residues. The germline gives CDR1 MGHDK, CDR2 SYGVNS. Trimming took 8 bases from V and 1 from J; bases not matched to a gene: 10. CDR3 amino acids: CASSPIQGVSYEQYF. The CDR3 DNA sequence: TGTGCCAGCTCCCCCATACAGGGGGTTTCCTACGAGCAGTACTTC.

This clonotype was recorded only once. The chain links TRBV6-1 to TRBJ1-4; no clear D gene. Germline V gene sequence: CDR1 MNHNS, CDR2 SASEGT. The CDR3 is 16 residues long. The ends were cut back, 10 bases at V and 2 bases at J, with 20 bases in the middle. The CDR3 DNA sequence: TGTGCCACAAGACCGGATAGGGTCGTCACTAATGAAAAACTGTTTTTT. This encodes CATRPDRVVTNEKLFF.

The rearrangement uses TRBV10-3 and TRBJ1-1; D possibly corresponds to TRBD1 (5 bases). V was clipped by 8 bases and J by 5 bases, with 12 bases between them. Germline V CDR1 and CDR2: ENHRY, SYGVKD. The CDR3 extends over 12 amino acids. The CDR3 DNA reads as TGTGCCATCCAACAGGTAGCGACTGAAGCTTTCTTT. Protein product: CAIQQVATEAFF.

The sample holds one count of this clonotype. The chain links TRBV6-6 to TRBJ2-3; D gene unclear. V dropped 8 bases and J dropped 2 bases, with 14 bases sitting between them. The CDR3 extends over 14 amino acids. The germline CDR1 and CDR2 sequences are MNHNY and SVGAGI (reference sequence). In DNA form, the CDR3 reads TGTGCCAGCGAGGCAGGACGTTTCACAGATACGCAGTATTTT. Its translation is CASEAGRFTDTQYF.

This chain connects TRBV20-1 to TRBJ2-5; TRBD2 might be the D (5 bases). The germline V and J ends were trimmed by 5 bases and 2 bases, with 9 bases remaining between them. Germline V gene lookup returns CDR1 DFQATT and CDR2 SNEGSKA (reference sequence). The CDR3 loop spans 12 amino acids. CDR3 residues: CSAEGPQETQYF. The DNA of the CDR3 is TGCAGTGCTGAGGGCCCGCAAGAGACCCAGTACTTC.

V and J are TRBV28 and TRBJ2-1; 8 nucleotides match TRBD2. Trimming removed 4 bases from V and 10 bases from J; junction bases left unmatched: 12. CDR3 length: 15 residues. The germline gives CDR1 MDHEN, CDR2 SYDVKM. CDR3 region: CASSSRVSGVEEQFF. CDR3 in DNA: TGTGCCAGCAGTTCCCGGGTTAGCGGGGTTGAGGAGCAGTTCTTC.

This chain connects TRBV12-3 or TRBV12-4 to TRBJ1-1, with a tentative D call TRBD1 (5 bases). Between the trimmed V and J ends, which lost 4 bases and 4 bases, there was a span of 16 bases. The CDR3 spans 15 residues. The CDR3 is CASSSAGGGGTEAFF. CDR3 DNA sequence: TGTGCCAGCAGTTCGGCGGGCGGTGGGGGCACTGAAGCTTTCTTT.

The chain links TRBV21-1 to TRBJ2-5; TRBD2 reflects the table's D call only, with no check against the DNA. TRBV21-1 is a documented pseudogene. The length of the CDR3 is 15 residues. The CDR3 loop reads CASSKSTSAKETQYF. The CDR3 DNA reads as TGTGCCAGCAGCAAATCGACTAGCGCAAAAGAGACCCAGTACTTC.

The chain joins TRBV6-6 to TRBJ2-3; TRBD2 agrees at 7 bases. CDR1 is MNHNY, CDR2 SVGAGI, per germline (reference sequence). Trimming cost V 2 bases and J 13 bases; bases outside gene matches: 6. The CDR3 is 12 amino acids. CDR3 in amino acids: CASSYGAGSEYF. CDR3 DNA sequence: TGTGCCAGCAGTTACGGAGCGGGGTCAGAGTATTTT.

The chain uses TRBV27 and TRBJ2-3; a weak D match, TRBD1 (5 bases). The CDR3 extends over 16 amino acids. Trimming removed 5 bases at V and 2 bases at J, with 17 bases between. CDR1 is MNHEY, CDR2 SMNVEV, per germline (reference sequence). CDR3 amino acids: CASSPRTLTPTDTQYF. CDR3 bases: TGTGCCAGCAGTCCTCGGACACTTACCCCCACAGATACGCAGTATTTT.

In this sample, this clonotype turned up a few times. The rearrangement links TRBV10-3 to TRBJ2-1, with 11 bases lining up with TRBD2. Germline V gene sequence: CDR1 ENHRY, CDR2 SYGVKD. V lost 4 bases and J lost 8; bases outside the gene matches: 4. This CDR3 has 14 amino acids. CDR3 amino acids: CAISVTSGVDEQFF. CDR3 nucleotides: TGTGCCATCAGTGTGACTAGCGGGGTCGATGAGCAGTTCTTC.

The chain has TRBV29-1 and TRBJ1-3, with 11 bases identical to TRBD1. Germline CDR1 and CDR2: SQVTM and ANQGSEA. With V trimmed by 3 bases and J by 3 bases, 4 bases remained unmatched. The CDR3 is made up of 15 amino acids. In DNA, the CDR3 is TGCAGCGTTGATCCCGGGACAGGGGGTGGAAACACCATATATTTT. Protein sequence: CSVDPGTGGGNTIYF.

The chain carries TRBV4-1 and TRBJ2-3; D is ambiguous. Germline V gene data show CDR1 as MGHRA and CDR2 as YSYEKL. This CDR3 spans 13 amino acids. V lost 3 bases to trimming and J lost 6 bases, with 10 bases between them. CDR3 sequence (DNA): TGCGCCAGCAGCCAGTTATTAGCCGATACGCAGTATTTT. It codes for CASSQLLADTQYF.

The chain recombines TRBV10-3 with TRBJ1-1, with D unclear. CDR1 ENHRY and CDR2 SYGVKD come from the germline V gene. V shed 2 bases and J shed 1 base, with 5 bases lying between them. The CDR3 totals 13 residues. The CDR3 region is CAISETANTEAFF. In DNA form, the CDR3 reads TGTGCCATCAGTGAGACAGCGAACACTGAAGCTTTCTTT.

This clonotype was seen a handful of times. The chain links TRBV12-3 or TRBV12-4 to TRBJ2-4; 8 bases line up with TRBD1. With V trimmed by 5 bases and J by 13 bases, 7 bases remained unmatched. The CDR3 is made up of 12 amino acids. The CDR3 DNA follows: TGTGCCAGCAGTCCAGGGGGCTGGGAGCAGTACTTC. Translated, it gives CASSPGGWEQYF.

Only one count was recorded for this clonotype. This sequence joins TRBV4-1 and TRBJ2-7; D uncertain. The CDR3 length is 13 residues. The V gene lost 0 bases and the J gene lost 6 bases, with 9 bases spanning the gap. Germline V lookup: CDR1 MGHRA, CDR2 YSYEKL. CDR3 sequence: CASSQEVNPEQYF. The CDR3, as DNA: TGCGCCAGCAGCCAAGAAGTCAACCCCGAGCAGTACTTC.

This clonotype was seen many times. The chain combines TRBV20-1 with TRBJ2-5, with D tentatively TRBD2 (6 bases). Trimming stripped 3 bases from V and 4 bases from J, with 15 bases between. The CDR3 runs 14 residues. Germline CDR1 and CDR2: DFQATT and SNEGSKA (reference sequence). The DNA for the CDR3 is TGCAGTGCTAGGTCAGGGACTGTCGCAGAGACCCAGTACTTC. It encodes CSARSGTVAETQYF.

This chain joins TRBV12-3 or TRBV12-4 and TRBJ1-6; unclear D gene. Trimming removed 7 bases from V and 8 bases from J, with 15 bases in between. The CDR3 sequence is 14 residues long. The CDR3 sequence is CASNPGSTYSPLHF. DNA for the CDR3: TGTGCCAGCAACCCCGGCAGCACATATTCACCCCTCCACTTT.

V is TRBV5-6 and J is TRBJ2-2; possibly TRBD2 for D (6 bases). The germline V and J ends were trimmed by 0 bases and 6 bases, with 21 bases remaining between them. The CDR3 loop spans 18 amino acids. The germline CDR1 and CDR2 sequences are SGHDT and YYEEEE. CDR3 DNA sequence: TGTGCCAGCAGCTTGGGACTAGATATATCGATACGCGCCGGGGAGCTGTTTTTT. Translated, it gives CASSLGLDISIRAGELFF. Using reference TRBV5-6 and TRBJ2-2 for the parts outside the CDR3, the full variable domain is DAGVTQSPTHLIKTRGQQVTLRCSPKSGHDTVSWYQQALGQGPQFIFQYYEEEERQRGNFPDRFSGHQFPNYSSELNVNALLLGDSALYLCASSLGLDISIRAGELFFGEGSRLTVL.

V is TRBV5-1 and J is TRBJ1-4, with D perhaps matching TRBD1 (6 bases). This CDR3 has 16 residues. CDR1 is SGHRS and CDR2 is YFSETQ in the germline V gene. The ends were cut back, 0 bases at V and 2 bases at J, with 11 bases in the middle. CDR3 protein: CASSLAGGGTNEKLFF. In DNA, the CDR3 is TGCGCCAGCAGCTTGGCCGGAGGGGGTACTAATGAAAAACTGTTTTTT.

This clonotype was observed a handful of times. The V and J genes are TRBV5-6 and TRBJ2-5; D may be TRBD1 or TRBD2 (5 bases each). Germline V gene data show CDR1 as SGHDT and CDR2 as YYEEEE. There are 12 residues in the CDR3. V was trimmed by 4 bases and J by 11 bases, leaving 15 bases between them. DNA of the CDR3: TGTGCCAGCAGCCCAGGGTCTGGGGAGCAGTACTTC. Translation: CASSPGSGEQYF.

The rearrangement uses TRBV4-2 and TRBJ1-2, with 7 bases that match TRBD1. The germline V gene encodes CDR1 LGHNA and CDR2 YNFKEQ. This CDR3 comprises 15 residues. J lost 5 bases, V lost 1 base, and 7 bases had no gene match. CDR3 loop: CASSQGDSAAYGYTF. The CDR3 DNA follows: TGTGCCAGCAGCCAAGGGGACAGCGCCGCTTATGGCTACACCTTC.

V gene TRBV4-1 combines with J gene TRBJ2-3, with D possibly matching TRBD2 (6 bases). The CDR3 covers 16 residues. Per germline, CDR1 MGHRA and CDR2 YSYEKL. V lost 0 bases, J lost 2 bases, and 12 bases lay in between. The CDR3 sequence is CASSQDGGTLTDTQYF. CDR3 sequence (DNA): TGCGCCAGCAGCCAAGATGGGGGGACCCTCACAGATACGCAGTATTTT.